This T cell receptor beta chain derives from a study of blood T cells in healthy people across ages. This CDR3 spans 18 amino acids. Germline-derived CDR1 and CDR2 are SGHRS and YFSETQ. V dropped 4 bases and J dropped 7; count of bases not matched to a gene: 19. Then a second PCR, running roughly 7 to 11 cycles, was carried out with a sample-barcoded 5' primer and a J-beta primer mix. MiXCR was run by TCRdb on the 5' RACE reads, yielding one entry per CDR3 protein. The sample consists of about 1.1 million distinct CDR3 sequences, around two fifths of them appearing once. The source material was blood. The receptor was isolated from a man aged 18 to 35 in good health. The chain uses TRBV5-1 and TRBJ2-7; 11 bases fit TRBD2. The CDR3 DNA reads TGCGCCAGCAGCGGATCTCTCATAGCGGGGGGGGTATACAATGAGCAGTACTTC. It translates to CASSGSLIAGGVYNEQYF.